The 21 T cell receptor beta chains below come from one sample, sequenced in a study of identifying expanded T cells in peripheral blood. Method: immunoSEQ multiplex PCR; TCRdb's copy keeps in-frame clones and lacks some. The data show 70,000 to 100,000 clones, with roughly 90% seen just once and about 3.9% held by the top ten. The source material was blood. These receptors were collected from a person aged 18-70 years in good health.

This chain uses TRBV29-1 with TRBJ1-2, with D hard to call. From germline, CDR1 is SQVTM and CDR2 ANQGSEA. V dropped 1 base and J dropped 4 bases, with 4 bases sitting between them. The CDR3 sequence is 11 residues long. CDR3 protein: CSVEGGYGYTF. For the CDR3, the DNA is TGCAGCGTTGAAGGGGGCTATGGCTACACCTTC.

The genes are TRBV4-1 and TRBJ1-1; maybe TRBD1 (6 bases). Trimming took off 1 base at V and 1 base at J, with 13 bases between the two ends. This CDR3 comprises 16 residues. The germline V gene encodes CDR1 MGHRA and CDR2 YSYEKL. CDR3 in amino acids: CASSQGRVGANTEAFF. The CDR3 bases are TGCGCCAGCAGCCAAGGGCGGGTGGGGGCGAACACTGAAGCTTTCTTT.

CDR3 bases: TGTGCCACCAGCAGAGATAGCGGGGGGGCCTACGAGCAGTACTTC. It codes for CATSRDSGGAYEQYF. This chain uses TRBV15 with TRBJ2-7, with TRBD2 identical over 11 bases. CDR1 is LNHNV and CDR2 is YYDKDF in the germline V gene (reference sequence). The CDR3 is 15 residues long. J was trimmed by 2 bases and V by 0 bases; bases with no gene match: 0.

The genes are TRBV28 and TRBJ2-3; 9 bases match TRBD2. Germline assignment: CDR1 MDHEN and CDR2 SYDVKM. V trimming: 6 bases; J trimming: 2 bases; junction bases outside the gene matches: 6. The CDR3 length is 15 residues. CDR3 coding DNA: TGTGCCAGCAGCTCGACTAGCGGAAACACAGATACGCAGTATTTT. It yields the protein CASSSTSGNTDTQYF. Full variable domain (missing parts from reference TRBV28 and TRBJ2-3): DVKVTQSSRYLVKRTGEKVFLECVQDMDHENMFWYRQDPGLGLRLIYFSYDVKMKEKGDIPEGYSVSREKKERFSLILESASTNQTSMYLCASSSTSGNTDTQYFGPGTRLTVL.

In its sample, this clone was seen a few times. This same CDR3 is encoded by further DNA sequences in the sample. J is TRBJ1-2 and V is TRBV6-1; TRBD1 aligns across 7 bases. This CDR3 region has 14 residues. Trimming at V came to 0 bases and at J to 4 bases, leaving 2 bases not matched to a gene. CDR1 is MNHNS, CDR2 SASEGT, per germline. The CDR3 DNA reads TGTGCCAGCAGTGAAGCCGGGACAGCCTATGGCTACACCTTC. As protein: CASSEAGTAYGYTF.

The CDR3 sequence: CASSSLAGVSGELFF. The CDR3 DNA sequence: TGCGCCAGCAGCTCGTTAGCGGGGGTTTCCGGGGAGCTGTTTTTT. The V and J genes are TRBV5-1 and TRBJ2-2; TRBD2 matches 9 bases. Germline V gene sequence: CDR1 SGHRS, CDR2 YFSETQ. Trimming removed 3 bases from V and 6 bases from J; junction bases left unmatched: 6. This CDR3 is 15 amino acids long.

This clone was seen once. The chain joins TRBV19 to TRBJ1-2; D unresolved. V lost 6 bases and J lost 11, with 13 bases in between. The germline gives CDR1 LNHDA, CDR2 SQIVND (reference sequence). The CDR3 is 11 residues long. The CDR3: CASRPSRGYTF. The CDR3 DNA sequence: TGTGCCAGTAGGCCCAGTCGAGGGTACACCTTC.

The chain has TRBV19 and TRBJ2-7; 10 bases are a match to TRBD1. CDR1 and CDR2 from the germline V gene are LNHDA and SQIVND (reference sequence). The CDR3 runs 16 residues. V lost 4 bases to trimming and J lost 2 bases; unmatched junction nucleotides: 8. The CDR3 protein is CASSTSGTGEPYEQYF. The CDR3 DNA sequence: TGTGCCAGTAGTACCTCCGGGACAGGGGAGCCCTACGAGCAGTACTTC.

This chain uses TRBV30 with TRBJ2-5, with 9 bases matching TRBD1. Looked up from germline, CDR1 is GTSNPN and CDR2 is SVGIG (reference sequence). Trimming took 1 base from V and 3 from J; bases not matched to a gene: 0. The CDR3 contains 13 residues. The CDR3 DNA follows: TGTGCCTGGAGTGGGACAGGGGAAGAGACCCAGTACTTC. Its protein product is CAWSGTGEETQYF.

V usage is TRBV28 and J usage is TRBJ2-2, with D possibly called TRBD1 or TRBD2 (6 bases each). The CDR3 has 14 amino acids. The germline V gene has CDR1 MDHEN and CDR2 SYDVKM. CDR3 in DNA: TGTGCTTCTCAAGGGGGGAGAGACACCGGGGAGCTGTTTTTT. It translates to CASQGGRDTGELFF.

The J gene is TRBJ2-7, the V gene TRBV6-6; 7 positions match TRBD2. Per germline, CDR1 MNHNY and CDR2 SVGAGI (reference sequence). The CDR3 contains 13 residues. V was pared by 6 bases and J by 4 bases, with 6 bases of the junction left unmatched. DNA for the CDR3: TGTGCCAGCAGGAGGGAGGGATCGTACGAGCAGTACTTC. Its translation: CASRREGSYEQYF.

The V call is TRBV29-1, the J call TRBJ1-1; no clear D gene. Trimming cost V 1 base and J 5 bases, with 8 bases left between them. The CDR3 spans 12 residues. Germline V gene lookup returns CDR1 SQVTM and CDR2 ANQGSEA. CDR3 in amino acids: CSVEGAGTEAFF. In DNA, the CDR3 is TGCAGCGTTGAAGGGGCCGGGACTGAAGCTTTCTTT.

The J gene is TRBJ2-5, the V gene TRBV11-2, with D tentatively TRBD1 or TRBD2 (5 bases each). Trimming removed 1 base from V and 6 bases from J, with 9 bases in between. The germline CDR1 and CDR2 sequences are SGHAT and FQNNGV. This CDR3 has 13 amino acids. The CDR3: CASSLAGGKTQYF. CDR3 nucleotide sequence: TGTGCCAGCAGCTTAGCTGGGGGAAAGACCCAGTACTTC. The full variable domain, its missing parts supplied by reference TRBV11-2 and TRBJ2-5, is EAGVAQSPRYKIIEKRQSVAFWCNPISGHATLYWYQQILGQGPKLLIQFQNNGVVDDSQLPKDRFSAERLKGVDSTLKIQPAKLEDSAVYLCASSLAGGKTQYFGPGTRLLVL.

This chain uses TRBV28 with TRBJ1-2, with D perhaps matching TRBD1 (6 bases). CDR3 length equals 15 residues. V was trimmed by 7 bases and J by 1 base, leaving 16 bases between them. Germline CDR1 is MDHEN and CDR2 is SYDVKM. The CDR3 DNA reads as TGTGCCAGCAACCAGTGGGACAATGATAACTATGGCTACACCTTC. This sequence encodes CASNQWDNDNYGYTF.

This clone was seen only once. CDR3 in amino acids: CASSAGNNEQFF. The CDR3 DNA reads as TGTGCCAGCAGCGCCGGGAACAATGAGCAGTTCTTC. The V call is TRBV5-4, the J call TRBJ2-1; a weak D match, TRBD2 (5 bases). Looked up from germline, CDR1 is SGHNT and CDR2 is YYREEE (reference sequence). V was trimmed by 4 bases and J by 5 bases, leaving 7 bases between them. The CDR3 contains 12 residues. The whole variable domain, remainder taken from reference TRBV5-4 and TRBJ2-1, is ETGVTQSPTHLIKTRGQQVTLRCSSQSGHNTVSWYQQALGQGPQFIFQYYREEENGRGNFPPRFSGLQFPNYSSELNVNALELDDSALYLCASSAGNNEQFFGPGTRLTVL.

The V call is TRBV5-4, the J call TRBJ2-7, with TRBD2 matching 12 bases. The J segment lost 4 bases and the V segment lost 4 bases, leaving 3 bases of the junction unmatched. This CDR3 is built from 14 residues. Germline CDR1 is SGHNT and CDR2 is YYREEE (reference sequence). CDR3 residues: CASSTTSGRYEQYF. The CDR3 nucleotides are TGTGCCAGCAGCACGACTAGCGGGAGATACGAGCAGTACTTC.

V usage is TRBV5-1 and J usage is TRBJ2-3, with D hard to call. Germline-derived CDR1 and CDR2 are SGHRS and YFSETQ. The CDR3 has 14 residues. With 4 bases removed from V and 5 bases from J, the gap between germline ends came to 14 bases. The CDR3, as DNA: TGCGCCAGCAGCCTCCCTGGGTCACAAGATACGCAGTATTTT. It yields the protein CASSLPGSQDTQYF.

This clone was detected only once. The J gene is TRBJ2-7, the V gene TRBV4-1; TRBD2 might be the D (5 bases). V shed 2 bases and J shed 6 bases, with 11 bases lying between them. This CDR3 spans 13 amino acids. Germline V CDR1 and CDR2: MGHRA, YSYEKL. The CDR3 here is CASSQFTGSEQYF. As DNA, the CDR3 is TGCGCCAGCAGCCAATTTACGGGGTCCGAGCAGTACTTC.

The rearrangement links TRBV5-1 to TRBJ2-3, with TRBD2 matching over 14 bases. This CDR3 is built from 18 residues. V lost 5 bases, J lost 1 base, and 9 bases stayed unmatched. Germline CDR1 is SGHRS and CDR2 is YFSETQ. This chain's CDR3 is CASSPSGLAGVRTDTQYF. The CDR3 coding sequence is TGCGCCAGCAGTCCCTCGGGACTAGCGGGGGTACGCACAGATACGCAGTATTTT.

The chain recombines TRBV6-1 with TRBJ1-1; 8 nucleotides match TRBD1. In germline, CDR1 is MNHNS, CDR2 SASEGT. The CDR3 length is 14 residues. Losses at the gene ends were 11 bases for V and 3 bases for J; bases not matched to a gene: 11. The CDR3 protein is CAGDRGGSDTEAFF. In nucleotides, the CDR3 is TGTGCCGGCGACAGGGGAGGTTCCGACACTGAAGCTTTCTTT.

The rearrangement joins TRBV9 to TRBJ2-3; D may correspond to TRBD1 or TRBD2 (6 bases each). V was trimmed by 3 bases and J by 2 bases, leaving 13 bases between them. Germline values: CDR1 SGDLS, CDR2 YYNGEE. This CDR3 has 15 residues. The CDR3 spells CASSDGGHTTDTQYF. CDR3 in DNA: TGTGCCAGCAGCGACGGGGGACACACCACAGATACGCAGTATTTT.